This T cell receptor (beta chain) came from a study of cytomegalovirus exposure and HLA in healthy donors. Regarding the study as a whole: When the data were analyzed later, several of the most significant clusters appeared to be linked to common viral pathogens. Other equally common chains were less clonally expanded than HLA-associated TCR beta chains, a later analysis showed. Within a later analysis, the majority of CMV-associated TCR beta chains appeared HLA-restricted. The authors confirmed in vitro that three CMV-associated chains were specific for CMV antigens.

The CDR3 loop spans 17 amino acids. Germline-derived CDR1 and CDR2 are SEHNR and FQNEAQ (reference sequence). V gave up 6 bases and J gave up 0 bases, with 20 bases separating them. This clone was counted a single time. Its antigen is as yet unknown. It was with 60 Vbeta and 13 Jbeta primers that the PCR ran. Sequencing used immunoSEQ multiplex PCR; TCRdb keeps in-frame clones, though not all of them. The sample contains 170,000 or so clones, less than 80% of which appear only once. The TCR sequence derives from a middle-aged woman in good health and CMV-seronegative. Sequenced input: PBMCs. This chain links TRBV7-9 with TRBJ1-1; no clear D gene. The chain's CDR3 is CASREGYLGRMNTEAFF. The CDR3 nucleotides are TGTGCCAGCAGAGAGGGATATCTAGGACGAATGAACACTGAAGCTTTCTTT.